The clone carrying this T cell receptor (beta chain) showed up just a few times. Its specificity is unknown. Libraries were prepared by immunoSEQ multiplex PCR; TCRdb keeps only in-frame clonotypes and omits some of them. The profile shows around 18,000 clones, around 70% of them singletons. The record originates from a study of OX40 agonist ivuxolimab in advanced cancers. CDR3 size: 12 residues. Trimming shortened V by 6 bases and J by 7 bases, and 11 bases separated the two germline ends. Germline-derived CDR1 and CDR2 are SGHNT and YYREEE (reference sequence). Study-wide results and caveats: At 0.1 to 3.0 mg/kg, CD4+ and CD8+ blood T cells expanded clonally by week 6. In CD8+ T cells, expanded clones were on average more numerous than in CD4+.

The receptor was derived from an adult with an advanced solid tumor such as melanoma, head and neck, liver or kidney cancer. The specimen comprised CD4+ or CD8+ T cells sorted from blood, sampled in a trial of the OX40 agonist ivuxolimab. The V and J genes are TRBV5-4 and TRBJ2-1; D gene uncertain. The CDR3 nucleotides read TGTGCCAGCACCGACCCGTTAAATGAGCAGTTCTTC. This translates into CASTDPLNEQFF.